What follows is one T cell receptor (beta chain) and its context. Its antigen specificity is not known. No base quality values were provided; no much bigger clone lies one nucleotide off. The cohort comprised approximately 700 healthy bone marrow donors. Cohort members were all nominally healthy when sampled, although unrecorded immune exposures were likely present. The donor tested CMV seronegative and was one of the 352 seronegative cohort members. Each donor provided a peripheral blood sample, and peripheral blood mononuclear cells were used for TCR beta sequencing. The Qiagen DNeasy Blood Extraction Kit was used to extract genomic DNA from the blood cell samples. Between the V and J ends, shortened by 3 bases and 6 bases respectively, the junction contains 11 bases. Its CDR3 holds 12 amino acids, cysteine through phenylalanine. The CDR3 DNA has 36 bases and is translated from base 1. From a lookup of the germline V gene, CDR1 and CDR2 are SQVTM and ANQGSEA.

This entry belongs to a study of cytomegalovirus exposure and HLA in healthy donors (dated by TCRdb to 2015 to 2018). Regarding the research as a whole: According to an earlier analysis of a few hundred of the donors, 200 million or so T cells yielded roughly 110 million unique TCR beta sequences and about 280 Gb of sequence data. An early release that covered about 640 HLA-typed donors contained about 300 gigabases of sequencing data and tens of millions of unique TCR sequences. The genetic ancestry cluster associated with self-reported Caucasian donors included 81% of the roughly 390 genotyped donors. The study was designed to test whether signatures of past pathogen exposure could be identified by cataloging public T cell receptors. Using immunosequencing, the study profiled T cell repertoires from around 670 subjects and related those repertoires to cytomegalovirus serostatus. Besides the first cohort of under 700 subjects, a separate validation cohort made up of 120 different subjects was used. To predict cytomegalovirus infection status, the study combined high-throughput TCR immunosequencing, statistical association of individual TCRs with disease status, and machine learning. To study patterns of TCR occurrence, a later analysis re-analyzed previously published TCR beta repertoires from around 660 donors and added high-resolution HLA genotyping. Rather than drawing on any new phenotypic data, the later analysis identified candidate immune exposures from TCR beta sequences and the way those sequences occurred across donors. An earlier analysis of 587 of the donors applied high-throughput TCR beta sequencing to assess whether each TCR beta V gene segment acted as functional or pseudogenic. Donor age, sex, ethnicity and CMV serostatus were collected together with the repertoire data. A later genetic analysis used genome-wide SNP genotypes for 398 of the 666 donors, treating that subset as a discovery cohort. Every discovery cohort repertoire had been produced on one sequencing platform. Class I and class II HLA loci were covered by the typing at four-digit resolution. Typing coverage differed by locus: A, B, C, DRB1 and DQB1 were typed in roughly 620-630 donors, DQA1 in around 500, DPA1 in around 580, and DPB1 in roughly 470. Roughly 5 DR-DQ haplotypes were treated as single units for association and clustering because of strong linkage in the cohort. Among some 410 genotyped donors of the cohort, an average of around 250,000 unique TCR beta nucleotide sequences was sequenced per donor, of which 15% to 20% were non-productive. The paper as a whole reports these results and caveats: Cytomegalovirus status was reported to be diagnosed by the classifier with high specificity and sensitivity in both the original and validation cohorts. When HLA alleles, especially DR and DQ, strongly co-occurred, attributing TCR associations to individual alleles was difficult. While some public TCRs were present in many individuals, most TCR sequences turned up only very rarely across donors. In vitro tests confirmed that a few of the cytomegalovirus-associated TCR beta chains recognize cytomegalovirus antigens. A later analysis found that TCR association rates varied across HLA loci, with DRB1 alleles showing the most associated TCRs and HLA-C alleles the fewest. This cohort had only TCR beta chains sequenced, and the lack of alpha or paired-chain data limited which features could be detected. Correlated functional status among segregating V segments might be attributable to linkage disequilibrium, but an unknown experimental factor could not be ruled out. HLA typing was unavailable for some donors at each locus, so association tests used only the typed subset. In a later analysis, several top co-occurrence clusters were reported to appear linked to parvovirus B19, influenza, CMV and Epstein-Barr virus. A later analysis found that most CMV-associated TCR beta chains appeared HLA-restricted, with HLA associations seemingly driven largely by CMV exposure. It was suggested by the authors that the approach could potentially be generalized to other disease states and immunological phenotypes. Because counts were too low, about 15 rarely observed V segments, including chromosome 9 orphons, were left out of the earlier analysis of approximately 580 of the donors. An association between a missense DCLRE1C variant and V-gene and J-gene trimming of TCR beta chains was found in a later genetic analysis and replicated in an independent cohort. A cluster of highly shared sequence variants was judged likely to be a technical artifact of the sequencing pipeline. In an earlier analysis of 450 to 750 of the donors, most TCR beta V segments appeared in productive rearrangements about 90% or about 30% of the time, broadly matching IMGT annotations. A later analysis found that HLA-associated TCR beta chains were more clonally expanded and had lower generation probabilities than equally common non-associated chains. Some IMGT-functional V segments, including TRBV6-2 and TRBV6-3, could not be distinguished by the 87-base-pair reads and were therefore excluded. A later analysis associated 15,000 or so TCR beta sequences with specific HLA alleles at a false discovery rate of 0.05. A further reported finding was that TCR beta sequences accurately predicted the HLA-A and HLA-B alleles for most subjects in the first cohort. In a later genetic analysis, fewer N-insertions in productive TCRs were reported among donors in an Asian-associated ancestry cluster than the roughly 640-donor mean. Sequencing depth was assumed to be roughly uniform across donors in the presence/absence analyses, though that assumption may not hold. The study listed 150 to 200 TCR beta chains as associated with cytomegalovirus. For the cohort, immune exposure information was limited to CMV serostatus.

Receptor amplification or capture employed the immunoSEQ multiplex PCR assay. A mixture of 60 forward primers for TCR Vbeta segments and 13 reverse primers for TCR Jbeta segments was used in the multiplex PCR. Amplification of the CDR3 region of rearranged TCR beta genes was performed with a multiplex PCR assay on genomic DNA. The Illumina HiSeq System was used to sequence the amplified TCR beta libraries as 87-base-pair reads. The study's processing was this. Across the 700 or so repertoires, a later analysis counted 80 million or so unique TCR beta chains, around 10 million of which were shared by at least two donors. To remove PCR and sequencing errors, raw reads were error-corrected and collapsed into unique sequences using a nearest-neighbor algorithm that merged closely related sequences. Alignment of CDR3 sequences to IMGT reference sequences was used to assign V, D and J gene segments. Each retained sequence needed at least a six-nucleotide match to both a V gene segment and a J gene segment. Rearrangements were called productive when the CDR3 lacked stop codons and stayed in frame with V and J; all others were non-productive. Following IMGT convention, CDR3 was defined as the stretch from the second conserved V-encoded cysteine to the conserved J-encoded phenylalanine. The earlier analysis of about 610 of the donors excluded any sequence lacking an unambiguous match to a single V gene segment. In an earlier analysis of several hundred of the donors, V segments were called functional above 56.7% productive rearrangements and were called segregating when the between-donor standard deviation exceeded 5%. A statistical classification framework was built to diagnose cytomegalovirus status from the catalog of TCR beta chain sequences. In a later analysis, V and J genes were assigned by comparing TCR nucleotide sequences against IMGT/GENE-DB human TR gene sequences. In a later analysis, CDR3 sequences and most-parsimonious VDJ recombination scenarios were assigned using the TCRdist pipeline. In a later analysis, every TCR beta chain was defined by the combination of its CDR3 amino acid sequence and its V-gene family, and reads without a unique V-gene family were dropped. To address suspected cross-contamination and a sequencing artifact, a later analysis removed 592 highly shared, low-generation-probability nucleotide sequences. For each public chain, a later analysis derived a clonal expansion index from normalized ranks of inferred template counts within each repertoire. In a later analysis, generation probabilities were computed with a VDJ recombination model fitted to out-of-frame rearrangements, and the resulting probabilities were checked against IGoR. In a later analysis, TCR-TCR, TCR-HLA and TCR-CMV co-occurrence was scored with hypergeometric tests, and a repertoire-size bias correction was applied to TCR pairs. A later analysis estimated false discovery rates by permuting HLA or CMV assignments 20 times. In a later analysis, co-occurring TCRs were grouped with DBSCAN, and TCRdist sequence similarity was added when clustering was performed within HLA-allele-positive subsets. Co-occurrence clustering excluded repertoires with fewer than 30,000 or more than 120,000 public chains, plus five with anomalous nucleotide sharing. The immuneACCESS repertoire file appears here via TCRdb, limited to in-frame rearrangements. These files lack a portion of the clones; in checked studies, under half of the deficit traces to unresolved V genes, and the cause of the others is not known. From that table come the V and J calls and clone size; the DNA was used to work out D and trimming. The sample table holds about 150,000 clones, of which 65% to 85% were seen once. Less than 5% of the sample rests with the top ten.

The chain joins TRBV29-1 to TRBJ1-2, with the D gene not confidently named. The clonotype originates from a male donor in good health and CMV-seronegative. Sequencing was performed on PBMCs. The CDR3 protein: CSVEQAPDGYTF. The bases read TGCAGCGTTGAGCAGGCCCCAGATGGCTACACCTTC.